Presented here are 25 T cell receptor beta chains from one specimen sequenced in a study of blood T cell repertoires in COVID-19. Measured with immunoSEQ multiplex PCR; TCRdb has only the in-frame clones, and not every one. The data contain over 150,000 clones, more than 75% of them singletons. Material for sequencing was peripheral blood. All receptors derive from a man aged 40-50 years with acute or convalescent COVID-19.

The J gene is TRBJ2-3, the V gene TRBV7-2, with 10 bases aligning to TRBD2. The CDR3 has 16 residues. Germline assignment: CDR1 SGHTA and CDR2 FQGNSA. Trimming took 5 bases from V and 2 from J; bases not matched to a gene: 7. CDR3: CASSPRTSGLTDTQYF. Written as DNA, the CDR3 is TGTGCCAGCAGCCCGCGGACTAGCGGCCTCACAGATACGCAGTATTTT.

This chain uses TRBV6-5 with TRBJ1-3, with 10 bases fitting TRBD1. CDR3 length: 14 amino acids. V lost 8 bases, J lost 9 bases, and 10 bases stayed unmatched. CDR1 and CDR2 (germline): MNHEY, SVGAGI. CDR3 region: CASGEGTGVTTIYF. The CDR3 DNA follows: TGTGCCAGCGGAGAGGGGACAGGGGTAACCACCATATATTTT.

The chain links TRBV30 to TRBJ2-1; 8 bases match TRBD2. The trim removed 0 bases at V and 4 bases at J, leaving 11 bases unmatched. The CDR3 is 17 amino acids. Germline V gives CDR1 GTSNPN, CDR2 SVGIG (reference sequence). The CDR3 nucleotides read TGTGCCTGGAGTGTGGGACTAGAACTGATCCTATACAATGAGCAGTTCTTC. Translation: CAWSVGLELILYNEQFF.

This chain joins TRBV27 and TRBJ2-7; 7 bases are a match to TRBD2. V shed 4 bases and J 7 bases; nucleotides not matched to a gene: 7. CDR3 length: 13 residues. Per germline, CDR1 MNHEY and CDR2 SMNVEV (reference sequence). The CDR3 coding sequence is TGTGCCAGCAGTTCGGGACGGGAGGAGGAGCAGTACTTC. Its translation: CASSSGREEEQYF.

V gene TRBV11-3 combines with J gene TRBJ2-7; 7 bases are shared with TRBD1. V was pared by 3 bases and J by 2 bases, with 7 bases of the junction left unmatched. CDR1 SGHNT and CDR2 YENEEA come from the germline V gene. The CDR3 is 15 residues long. The CDR3 nucleotides are TGTGCCAGCAGCTTTTCGGGACAGAACACCTACGAGCAGTACTTC. Amino acids: CASSFSGQNTYEQYF. The variable domain in full, completed from reference TRBV11-3 and TRBJ2-7, reads EAGVVQSPRYKIIEKKQPVAFWCNPISGHNTLYWYLQNLGQGPELLIRYENEEAVDDSQLPKDRFSAERLKGVDSTLKIQPAELGDSAVYLCASSFSGQNTYEQYFGPGTRLTVT.

The chain recombines TRBV11-2 with TRBJ2-3; possibly TRBD1 for D (6 bases). Germline V CDR1 and CDR2: SGHAT, FQNNGV. Trimming removed 4 bases from V and 1 base from J, with 12 bases in between. This CDR3 has 15 residues. CDR3 nucleotides: TGTGCCAGCAGCTCGCAGGGGTACGGCACAGATACGCAGTATTTT. Its protein product is CASSSQGYGTDTQYF. Full variable domain (remainder filled in from reference TRBV11-2 and TRBJ2-3): EAGVAQSPRYKIIEKRQSVAFWCNPISGHATLYWYQQILGQGPKLLIQFQNNGVVDDSQLPKDRFSAERLKGVDSTLKIQPAKLEDSAVYLCASSSQGYGTDTQYFGPGTRLTVL.

This chain joins TRBV4-2 and TRBJ2-1; 11 positions match TRBD1. The germline CDR1 and CDR2 sequences are LGHNA and YNFKEQ. V trimming: 4 bases; J trimming: 10 bases; junction bases outside the gene matches: 9. The CDR3 loop spans 15 amino acids. The CDR3 bases are TGTGCCAGCAGCCCCCGGACAGGGGGCCGGTGGGAGCAGTTCTTC. Protein product: CASSPRTGGRWEQFF.

The rearrangement joins TRBV24-1 to TRBJ1-4, with 9 bases that match TRBD1. Germline V gives CDR1 KGHDR, CDR2 SFDVKD. The ends lost 11 bases at V and 0 bases at J; junction bases unmatched: 6. The CDR3 spans 15 residues. The CDR3 DNA reads TGTGCCAGCGTGACAGGGGGGGCAACTAATGAAAAACTGTTTTTT. Protein: CASVTGGATNEKLFF.

The sample holds one count of this clone. The rearrangement links TRBV2 to TRBJ2-7; TRBD2 agrees at 12 bases. The ends lost 4 bases at V and 2 bases at J; junction bases unmatched: 6. The CDR3 runs 16 residues. Germline assignment: CDR1 SNHLY and CDR2 FYNNEI. The CDR3 DNA is TGTGCCAGCAGTGGTGTATGGACTAGCGGGACCTACGAGCAGTACTTC. This encodes CASSGVWTSGTYEQYF.

The rearrangement joins TRBV7-2 to TRBJ2-2; tentative D call: TRBD2 (5 bases). The CDR3 extends over 15 amino acids. The germline V gene encodes CDR1 SGHTA and CDR2 FQGNSA. V was clipped by 6 bases and J by 1 base, with 12 bases between them. The CDR3 region has the DNA TGTGCCAGCAGTCTACTCCGGGGGAACACCGGGGAGCTGTTTTTT. This sequence encodes CASSLLRGNTGELFF.

The chain combines TRBV6-2 or TRBV6-3 with TRBJ2-3, with D perhaps matching TRBD2 (6 bases). This CDR3 comprises 17 residues. Germline CDR1 MNHEY, CDR2 SVGEGT. Trimming pared 4 bases from V and 2 bases from J, leaving 19 bases between. CDR3 amino acids: CASSFGGVDLYTDTQYF. The CDR3 DNA sequence: TGTGCCAGCAGTTTCGGGGGAGTAGACCTATACACAGATACGCAGTATTTT.

V gene TRBV24-1 combines with J gene TRBJ2-5, with D possibly being TRBD2 (6 bases). Trimming removed 5 bases at V and 6 bases at J, with 24 bases between. CDR1 and CDR2 (germline): KGHDR, SFDVKD. This CDR3 is built from 17 residues. Here the CDR3 reads CATSAELAGPGVKTQYF. The CDR3 DNA sequence: TGTGCCACCAGTGCCGAATTGGCGGGGCCCGGAGTGAAGACCCAGTACTTC.

The chain has TRBV24-1 and TRBJ1-2, with D hard to call. The V gene's germline CDR1 is KGHDR and CDR2 SFDVKD. There are 11 residues in the CDR3. V dropped 3 bases and J dropped 8 bases, with 6 bases sitting between them. This CDR3 is CATSDRSGYTF. As DNA, the CDR3 is TGTGCCACCAGTGATAGGAGCGGCTACACCTTC.

This rearrangement joins TRBV2 to TRBJ1-5; possibly TRBD1 for D (6 bases). The germline gives CDR1 SNHLY, CDR2 FYNNEI. Between the trimmed V and J ends, which lost 8 bases and 2 bases, there was a span of 13 bases. There are 14 residues in the CDR3. Here the CDR3 reads CASGRDIRNQPQHF. DNA of the CDR3: TGTGCCAGCGGTCGGGACATTCGCAATCAGCCCCAGCATTTT.

V usage is TRBV29-1 and J usage is TRBJ1-2, with TRBD1 identical over 12 bases. CDR1 is SQVTM, CDR2 ANQGSEA, per germline. The CDR3 covers 15 residues. Trimming removed 7 bases from V and 4 bases from J; junction bases left unmatched: 10. CDR3 sequence: CSASGTGGASYGYTF. The CDR3 DNA reads as TGCAGCGCCTCTGGGACAGGGGGCGCCAGCTATGGCTACACCTTC.

The rearrangement uses TRBV6-6 and TRBJ1-1; D is ambiguous. CDR3 length equals 13 residues. Germline values: CDR1 MNHNY, CDR2 SVGAGI (reference sequence). Trimming left V 4 bases short and J 2 bases short, with 8 bases between. CDR3 DNA: TGTGCCAGCAGTTTCGAGGGAAACACTGAAGCTTTCTTT. Translated, it gives CASSFEGNTEAFF.

The J gene is TRBJ1-1, the V gene TRBV30, with D perhaps TRBD1 (5 bases). The CDR3 loop spans 12 amino acids. Looked up from germline, CDR1 is GTSNPN and CDR2 is SVGIG (reference sequence). Trimming removed 3 bases from V and 4 bases from J, with 9 bases in between. As DNA, the CDR3 is TGTGCCTGGAGACGGACACCCACTGAAGCTTTCTTT. Protein: CAWRRTPTEAFF.

The gene calls are TRBV14 and TRBJ1-2; D gene ambiguous. The germline CDR1 and CDR2 sequences are SGHDN and FVKESK. The CDR3 runs 13 residues. Trimming shortened V by 5 bases and J by 4 bases, and 11 bases separated the two germline ends. The CDR3 here is CASSKAGFYGYTF. Written as DNA, the CDR3 is TGTGCCAGCAGCAAGGCAGGTTTCTATGGCTACACCTTC.

V is TRBV10-3 and J is TRBJ1-2; 9 bases map to TRBD1. With 6 bases clipped from V and 13 bases from J, the junction kept 9 bases outside the gene matches. CDR1 ENHRY and CDR2 SYGVKD come from the germline V gene. This CDR3 is 12 amino acids long. This CDR3 reads CAIRGTGIHGTF. CDR3 nucleotide sequence: TGTGCCATCAGAGGGACAGGGATTCACGGCACCTTC.

The chain couples TRBV2 to TRBJ1-5, with D possibly TRBD1 on 5 matching bases. Trimming left V 4 bases short and J 4 bases short, with 14 bases between. Germline values: CDR1 SNHLY, CDR2 FYNNEI. The CDR3 is made up of 15 amino acids. The CDR3 nucleotides are TGTGCCAGCAGTGTGTTACAGGCCAATAATCAGCCCCAGCATTTT. It specifies CASSVLQANNQPQHF.

The J gene is TRBJ1-1, the V gene TRBV19; TRBD1 agrees at 9 bases. With V trimmed by 5 bases and J by 5 bases, 3 bases remained unmatched. CDR1 is LNHDA, CDR2 SQIVND, per germline (reference sequence). This CDR3 region has 13 residues. The CDR3 DNA follows: TGTGCCAGTAGTTGGGACAGGGTAACTGAAGCTTTCTTT. The encoded protein is CASSWDRVTEAFF.

The V call is TRBV5-8, the J call TRBJ1-4; 9 bases align to TRBD1. Germline V gives CDR1 SGHTS, CDR2 YDEGEE. The CDR3 is 16 amino acids. With V trimmed by 3 bases and J by 7 bases, 10 bases remained unmatched. The CDR3: CASSSGQGRESEKLFF. As DNA, the CDR3 is TGTGCCAGCAGCTCGGGACAGGGACGCGAAAGTGAAAAACTGTTTTTT. Based on the CDR3 plus reference TRBV5-8 and TRBJ1-4, the full variable domain is EAGVTQSPTHLIKTRGQQATLRCSPISGHTSVYWYQQALGLGLQFLLWYDEGEERNRGNFPPRFSGRQFPNYSSELNVNALELEDSALYLCASSSGQGRESEKLFFGSGTQLSVL.

V usage is TRBV25-1 and J usage is TRBJ1-3, with D uncertain. Trimming left V 6 bases short and J 1 base short, with 10 bases between. CDR1 and CDR2 (germline): MGHDK, SYGVNS. This CDR3 comprises 14 residues. CDR3 sequence: CASSRLGSGNTIYF. The CDR3 nucleotides read TGTGCCAGCAGCCGACTTGGGTCTGGAAACACCATATATTTT.

In regard to this clone: A junction end diverges from the germline sequence, so it may reflect a read error. This rearrangement joins TRBV5-1 to TRBJ1-4; a weak D match, TRBD1 (6 bases). Germline CDR1 is SGHRS and CDR2 is YFSETQ. This CDR3 contains 16 residues. The CDR3 coding sequence is TGCGCCCGCAGCTTGGCCGGGGGGGGCGCTGATGAAAAACTGTTTTTT. It translates to CARSLAGGGADEKLFF.

This clone was found a few times. This chain joins TRBV7-9 and TRBJ1-3; no reliable D call. The CDR3 consists of 13 residues. The germline V gene encodes CDR1 SEHNR and CDR2 FQNEAQ (reference sequence). V lost 5 bases and J 0 bases, leaving 5 bases between the germline ends. As DNA, the CDR3 is TGTGCCAGCAGCCCCTTCTCTGGAAACACCATATATTTT. Translating it yields CASSPFSGNTIYF.